This record concerns one T cell receptor (beta chain) sequence. Its antigen is still unknown. The data are from a study of T cell responses to AZD1222 COVID-19 vaccine. Study at large: Second-dose groups at about 4 or about 12 weeks were pooled. Findings and limits, study-wide: Regions 160-218 and 743-854 held dominance among vaccine-associated CD4 TCRs, which spanned spike. Donors were mostly white British, more females; clonal diversity possibly underestimated.

The table came from immunoSEQ multiplex PCR; TCRdb's copy has only in-frame clones and leaves some out. The sample lists around 130,000 clones, just over 85% seen once, with about 12% in the top ten. Material: peripheral blood, obtained on day 0 of AZD1222 vaccination. This receptor was obtained from an adult in good health.

The CDR3 region has the DNA TGTGCCAGCAGCTTAGGGACAGGGAAAGGCTACACCTTC. This translates into CASSLGTGKGYTF. This rearrangement joins TRBV7-9 to TRBJ1-2, with 8 positions matching TRBD1. The CDR3 is 13 residues long. V shed 1 base, J shed 8 bases, and the junction held 3 bases outside the gene matches. Germline V gene sequence: CDR1 SEHNR, CDR2 FQNEAQ (reference sequence).